This section outlines one T cell receptor beta chain sequence together with its context. Its antigen is unidentified. Caucasian adults residing in Nashville, Tennessee made up all the donors. This entry is derived from a study of shared clonotypes between healthy human individuals. Study results and caveats: The donor pool, a small one, limited the genetic and exposure-history diversity represented.

Assay runs were performed at deep level. Each replicate PCR on the sorted subsets used roughly 210 ng DNA (around 30,000 T cell genomes). Data came from immunoSEQ multiplex PCR; TCRdb stores just in-frame clones and leaves some out. The sample lists about 670,000 clones, 72% occurring once. The CDR3 has 15 residues. Germline loops: CDR1 SGHRS, CDR2 YFSETQ. J gave up 5 bases and V 0 bases, and 7 bases lay outside the gene matches. The chain combines TRBV5-1 with TRBJ2-5, with 7 bases aligning to TRBD2. Material: memory CD4+ T cells sorted from blood. Subset reported: CD45RA-negative fraction. The sequence derives from a woman in her 30s in good health. DNA for the CDR3: TGCGCCAGCAGCTTGGTCGCGGGAGAGGGGGAGACCCAGTACTTC. Translating gives CASSLVAGEGETQYF.